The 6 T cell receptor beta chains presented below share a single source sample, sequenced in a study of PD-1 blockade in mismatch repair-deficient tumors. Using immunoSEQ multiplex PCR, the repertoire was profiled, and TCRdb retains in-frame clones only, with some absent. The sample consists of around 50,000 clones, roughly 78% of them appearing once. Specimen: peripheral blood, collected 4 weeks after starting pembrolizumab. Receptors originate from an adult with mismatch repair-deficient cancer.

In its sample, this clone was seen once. The CDR3 DNA follows: TGTGCCAGCAGCTTCGACAGGGACTACGAGCAGTACTTC. This gives the protein CASSFDRDYEQYF. The chain has TRBV5-8 and TRBJ2-7; 7 bases fit TRBD1. Germline lookup yields CDR1 SGHTS and CDR2 YDEGEE. This CDR3 has 13 residues. V was pared by 2 bases and J by 3 bases, with 2 bases of the junction left unmatched.

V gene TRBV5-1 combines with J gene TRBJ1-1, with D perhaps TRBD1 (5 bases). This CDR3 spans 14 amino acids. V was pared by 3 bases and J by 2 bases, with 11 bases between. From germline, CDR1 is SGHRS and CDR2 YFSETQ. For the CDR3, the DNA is TGCGCCAGCAGCTGGGGACGGTCAAACACTGAAGCTTTCTTT. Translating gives CASSWGRSNTEAFF.

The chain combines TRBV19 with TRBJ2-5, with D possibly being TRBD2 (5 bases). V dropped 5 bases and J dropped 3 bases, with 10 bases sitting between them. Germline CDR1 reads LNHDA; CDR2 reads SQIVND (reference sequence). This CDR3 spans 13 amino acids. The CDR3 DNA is TGTGCCAGTAGTCCCCTGGAGGAAGAGACCCAGTACTTC. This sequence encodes CASSPLEEETQYF.

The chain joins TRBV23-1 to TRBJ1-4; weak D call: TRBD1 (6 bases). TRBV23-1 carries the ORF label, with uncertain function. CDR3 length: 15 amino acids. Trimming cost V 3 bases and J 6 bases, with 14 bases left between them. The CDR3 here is CASSQHRVWYEKLFF. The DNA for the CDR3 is TGCGCCAGCAGTCAGCACAGGGTTTGGTATGAAAAACTGTTTTTT.

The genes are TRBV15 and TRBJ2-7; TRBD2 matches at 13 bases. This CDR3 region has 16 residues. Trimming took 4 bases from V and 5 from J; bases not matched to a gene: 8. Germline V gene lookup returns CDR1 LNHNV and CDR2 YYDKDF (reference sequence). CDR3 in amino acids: CATSKGLAGVAHEQYF. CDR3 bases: TGTGCCACCAGCAAAGGACTAGCGGGAGTAGCACACGAGCAGTACTTC.

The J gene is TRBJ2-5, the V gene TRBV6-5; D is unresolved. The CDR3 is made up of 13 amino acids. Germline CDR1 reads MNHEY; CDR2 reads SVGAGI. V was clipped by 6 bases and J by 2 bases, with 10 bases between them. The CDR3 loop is CASRRTAQETQYF. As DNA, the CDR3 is TGTGCCAGCAGGCGTACAGCTCAAGAGACCCAGTACTTC.